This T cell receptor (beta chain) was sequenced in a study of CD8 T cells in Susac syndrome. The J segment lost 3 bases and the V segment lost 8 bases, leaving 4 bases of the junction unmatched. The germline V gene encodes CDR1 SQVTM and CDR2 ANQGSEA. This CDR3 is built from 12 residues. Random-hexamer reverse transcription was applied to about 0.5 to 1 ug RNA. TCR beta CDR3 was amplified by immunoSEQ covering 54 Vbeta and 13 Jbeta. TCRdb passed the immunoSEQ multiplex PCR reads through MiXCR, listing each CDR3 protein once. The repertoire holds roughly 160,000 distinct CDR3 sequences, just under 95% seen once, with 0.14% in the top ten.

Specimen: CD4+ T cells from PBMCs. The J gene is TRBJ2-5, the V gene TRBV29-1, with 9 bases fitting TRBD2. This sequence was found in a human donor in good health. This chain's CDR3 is CSLRLAEETQYF. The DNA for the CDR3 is TGCAGCCTGAGACTAGCGGAAGAGACCCAGTACTTC.